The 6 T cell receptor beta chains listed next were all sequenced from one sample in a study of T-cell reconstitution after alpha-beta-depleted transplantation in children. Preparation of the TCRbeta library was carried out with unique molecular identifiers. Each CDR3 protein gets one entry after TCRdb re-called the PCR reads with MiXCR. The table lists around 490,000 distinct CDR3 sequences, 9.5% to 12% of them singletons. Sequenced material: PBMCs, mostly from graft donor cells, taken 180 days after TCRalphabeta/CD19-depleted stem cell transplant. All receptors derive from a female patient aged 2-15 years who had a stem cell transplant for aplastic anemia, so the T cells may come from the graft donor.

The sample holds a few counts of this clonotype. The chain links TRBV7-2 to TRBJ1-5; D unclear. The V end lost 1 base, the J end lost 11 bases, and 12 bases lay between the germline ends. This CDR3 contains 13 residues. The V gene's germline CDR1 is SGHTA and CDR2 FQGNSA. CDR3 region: CASSLGYSEAQHF. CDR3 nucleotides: TGTGCCAGCAGCTTAGGATATTCAGAAGCCCAGCATTTT.

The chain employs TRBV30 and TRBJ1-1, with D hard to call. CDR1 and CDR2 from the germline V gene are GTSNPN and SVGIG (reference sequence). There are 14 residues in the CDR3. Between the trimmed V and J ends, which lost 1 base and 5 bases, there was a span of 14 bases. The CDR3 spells CAWSDSGVRTEAFF. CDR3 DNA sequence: TGTGCCTGGAGTGATTCCGGGGTACGTACTGAAGCTTTCTTT.

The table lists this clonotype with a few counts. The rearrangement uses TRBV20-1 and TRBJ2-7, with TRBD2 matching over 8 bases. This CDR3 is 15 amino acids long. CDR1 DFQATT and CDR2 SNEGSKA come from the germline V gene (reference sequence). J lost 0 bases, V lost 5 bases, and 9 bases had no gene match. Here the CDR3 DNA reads TGCAGTGCTTCAAGCTCCGGGACTAGCTCCTACGAGCAGTACTTC. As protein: CSASSSGTSSYEQYF.

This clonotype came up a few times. The CDR3 spells CASSHGRGHYGYTF. CDR3 DNA: TGCGCCAGCAGCCATGGCAGGGGCCACTATGGCTACACCTTC. The chain couples TRBV4-1 to TRBJ1-2; the D gene is possibly TRBD1 (6 bases). The V end lost 3 bases, the J end lost 3 bases, and 11 bases lay between the germline ends. Germline V lookup: CDR1 MGHRA, CDR2 YSYEKL. The length of the CDR3 is 14 residues.

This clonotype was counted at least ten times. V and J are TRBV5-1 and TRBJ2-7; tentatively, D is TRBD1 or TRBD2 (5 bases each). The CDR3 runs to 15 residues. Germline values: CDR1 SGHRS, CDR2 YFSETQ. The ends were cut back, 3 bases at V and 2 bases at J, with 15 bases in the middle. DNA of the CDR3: TGCGCCAGCAGCTCAAGCCGGGACCCAACCTACGAGCAGTACTTC. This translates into CASSSSRDPTYEQYF.

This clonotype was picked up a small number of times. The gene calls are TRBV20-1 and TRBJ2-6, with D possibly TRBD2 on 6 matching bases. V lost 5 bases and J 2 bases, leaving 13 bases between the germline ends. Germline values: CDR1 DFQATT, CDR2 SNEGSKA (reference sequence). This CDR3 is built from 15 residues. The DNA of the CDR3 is TGCAGTGCTCGGAGGGTCGGGGCTGGGGCCAACGTCCTGACTTTC. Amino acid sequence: CSARRVGAGANVLTF.